The rows below give T cell receptor beta chains drawn from one sample of a study of shared clonotypes between healthy human individuals. Sequencing used immunoSEQ multiplex PCR; TCRdb keeps in-frame clones, though not all of them. The sample lists millions of clones, less than 95% seen once, with about 1.1% in the top ten. The sequenced sample was naive CD8+ T cells sorted from blood. The receptors derive from a man aged 18 to 29 in good health. Each CDR3 is given with its conserved first and last residue. Fields, in order: J gene, clone size, D gene, V gene, CDR3 DNA, CDR3 protein. D genes are given only for firm matches. For some rows the clone size is stated as once, few or many, or as a class when expanded; others skip it.

>TRBJ2-3|NA|TRBD2|TRBV27
TGTGCCAGCAGTCTCATAGCGGGGGGGCTTCGAGATACGCAGTATTTT
CASSLIAGGLRDTQYF
>TRBJ2-3|NA|NA|TRBV11-3
TGTGCCAGCAGTCAAAGTGGTTACTACGCAGCCGATACGCAGTATTTT
CASSQSGYYAADTQYF
>TRBJ2-3|NA|TRBD1|TRBV28
TGTGCCAGCAGTTTTCTCGACAGGGATAGCACAGATACGCAGTATTTT
CASSFLDRDSTDTQYF
>TRBJ2-7|NA|NA|TRBV5-5
TGTGCCAGCAGCTTGGGCAGTACCTACGAGCAGTACTTC
CASSLGSTYEQYF
>TRBJ2-7|NA|TRBD1|TRBV6-4
TGTGCCAGCAGTCAACACCGTCCCGGGACAGGATATTACCCTCCCTACGAGCAGTACTTC
CASSQHRPGTGYYPPYEQYF
>TRBJ2-7|NA|NA|TRBV2
TGTGCCAGCAGGGCCCAGGGCCCCTACGAGCAGTACTTC
CASRAQGPYEQYF
>TRBJ1-1|NA|NA|TRBV11-2
TGTGCCAGCAGCTTCGCGGGGGTGGACACTGAAGCTTTCTTT
CASSFAGVDTEAFF
>TRBJ2-5|NA|TRBD2|TRBV7-9
TGTGCCAGCAGCACAACTAGCGATGATTACCTAGAGACCCAGTACTTC
CASSTTSDDYLETQYF
>TRBJ2-7|NA|NA|TRBV27
TGTGCCAGCAGTTTATCGCTACAGGGCCACGAGCAGTACTTC
CASSLSLQGHEQYF
>TRBJ2-7|NA|TRBD2|TRBV13
TGTGCCAGCAGTCCCGGGACTAGCGGGAGGAGGACCGAGCAGTACTTC
CASSPGTSGRRTEQYF
>TRBJ2-1|NA|NA|TRBV21-1
TGTGCCAGCCCCTGGTGTTCCTACAATGAGCAGTTCTTC
CASPWCSYNEQFF
>TRBJ1-1|once|NA|TRBV15
TGTGCCACCAGCAGAGGAGGTGAAAACACTGAAGCTTTCTTT
CATSRGGENTEAFF
>TRBJ1-2|NA|NA|TRBV7-9
TGTGCCAGCAGCTTAGGTGGATATGGCTACACCTTC
CASSLGGYGYTF
>TRBJ2-1|once|NA|TRBV4-3
TGCGCCAGCAGCCCTGAGGCATCATCCTACAATGAGCAGTTCTTC
CASSPEASSYNEQFF
>TRBJ2-7|NA|NA|TRBV19
TGTGCCAGTAGTATCCCAGGGGCGCCCTACGAGCAGTACTTC
CASSIPGAPYEQYF
>TRBJ2-3|NA|NA|TRBV13
TGTGCCAGCAGCTTAGGGGCTAGCGTCACAGATACGCAGTATTTT
CASSLGASVTDTQYF
>TRBJ2-1|NA|TRBD2|TRBV19
TGTGCCAGTACCCTCCGAGCGGGAGGGCCAAACAATGAGCAGTTCTTC
CASTLRAGGPNNEQFF
>TRBJ1-1|NA|TRBD1|TRBV30
TGTGCCTGGAGGGTCAGGGACAGAGAAGCTTTCTTT
CAWRVRDREAFF
>TRBJ2-7|NA|TRBD1|TRBV7-9
TGTGCCAGCAGCTTGGCCGGGACAGGGGTCTACGAGCAGTACTTC
CASSLAGTGVYEQYF
>TRBJ2-2|NA|NA|TRBV2
TGTGCCAGCAGTGACCCTCCGGGGGTCGGGGGCACCGGGGAGCTGTTTTTT
CASSDPPGVGGTGELFF
>TRBJ1-1|few|NA|TRBV7-9
TGTGCCAGCAGCCCCCCCTACACTGAAGCTTTCTTT
CASSPPYTEAFF
>TRBJ2-7|NA|NA|TRBV29-1
TGCAGCGTATTGCTACCGGGACTGCCTTACGAGCAGTACTTC
CSVLLPGLPYEQYF
>TRBJ2-7|NA|TRBD1|TRBV7-2
TGTGCCAGCAGCATCCGGGACAGGGGTGTCTACGAGCAGTACTTC
CASSIRDRGVYEQYF
>TRBJ2-1|NA|NA|TRBV13
TGTGCCAGCAGCCTATCTAGTGCAAGCTCCTACAATGAGCAGTTCTTC
CASSLSSASSYNEQFF
>TRBJ2-3|NA|NA|TRBV6-1
TGTGCCAGCAGTGAAAGTTGGCGGGTGTCTGGGACAGATACGCAGTATTTT
CASSESWRVSGTDTQYF
>TRBJ1-4|NA|NA|TRBV4-3
TGCGCCAGCAGCCAAGTTTGGGATGACAACCGGGGGATTGAAAAACTGTTTTTT
CASSQVWDDNRGIEKLFF
>TRBJ2-7|once|TRBD1|TRBV7-6
TGTGCCAGCAGCTTAGGACAGGGGGGCGGCTACGAGCAGTACTTC
CASSLGQGGGYEQYF
>TRBJ2-2|NA|NA|TRBV7-7
TGTGCTAGCAGCTTAGCGCCCGGGGAGCTGTTTTTT
CASSLAPGELFF
>TRBJ1-4|NA|NA|TRBV29-1
TGCAGCGTTGTAGCAGTTGGGGAAAAACTGTTTTTT
CSVVAVGEKLFF
>TRBJ1-3|NA|NA|TRBV27
TGTGCCAGCAGTTTATCTCTTAACACGATAACAGGGAAGGATCCGTGGAACACCATATATTTT
CASSLSLNTITGKDPWNTIYF
>TRBJ2-7|NA|NA|TRBV19
TGTGCCAGTAGTCCCTCCGGGTACGAGCAGTACTTC
CASSPSGYEQYF
>TRBJ2-5|NA|NA|TRBV5-6
TGTGCCAGCAGCTTTCGGGCCACTCCTCCAGAGACCCAGTACTTC
CASSFRATPPETQYF
>TRBJ2-3|NA|TRBD2|TRBV4-3
TGCGCCAGCAGCCAAGACGGACTAGCGGCAGATACGCAGTATTTT
CASSQDGLAADTQYF
>TRBJ1-1|NA|NA|TRBV30
TGTGCCTGGAGCCTGCCCCCACACGGCGGGGAGACTGAAGCTTTCTTT
CAWSLPPHGGETEAFF
>TRBJ2-7|NA|NA|TRBV7-8
TGTGCCAGCAGGAGCGACAGTAGAGAGCAGTACTTC
CASRSDSREQYF
>TRBJ2-1|NA|NA|TRBV6-1
TGTGCCAGCAGTGAAGCGGGCAGGGGTTTGTACAATGAGCAGTTCTTC
CASSEAGRGLYNEQFF
>TRBJ2-7|NA|NA|TRBV6-1
TGTGCCAGCAGTGAAGCTCGGAAGGCATCCTACGAGCAGTACTTC
CASSEARKASYEQYF
>TRBJ2-2|few|TRBD2|TRBV9
TGTGCCAGCAGCGTAGAGGGAGGGCCCACCGGGGAGCTGTTTTTT
CASSVEGGPTGELFF
>TRBJ1-1|NA|NA|TRBV29-1
TGCAGCGTTGAGGGGGCACCCATGAACACTGAAGCTTTCTTT
CSVEGAPMNTEAFF
>TRBJ2-5|NA|TRBD2|TRBV5-6
TGTGCCAGCAGCTTTGTGTCTAGCGGCCAAGAGACCCAGTACTTC
CASSFVSSGQETQYF
>TRBJ2-3|NA|TRBD2|TRBV5-1
TGCGCCAGCAGCTTGTCCTTAGCGGGAGAAGTTGGAGATACGCAGTATTTT
CASSLSLAGEVGDTQYF
>TRBJ2-7|NA|NA|TRBV5-1
TGCGCCAGCAGCTTGGTCTACCCCGGCCAGGGGCAACACGAGCAGTACTTC
CASSLVYPGQGQHEQYF
>TRBJ1-1|NA|NA|TRBV6-6
TGTGCCACCCTCCTTGGGGTTGAAGCTTTCTTT
CATLLGVEAFF
>TRBJ1-1|NA|NA|TRBV4-3
TGCGCCAGCAGCCAAGAGGGGGGGGCTGAAGCTTTCTTT
CASSQEGGAEAFF
>TRBJ1-6|NA|NA|TRBV12-5
TGTGCTAGTGGTTTGCGCTCAGGGGAGAAGGGTAATTCACCCCTCCACTTT
CASGLRSGEKGNSPLHF